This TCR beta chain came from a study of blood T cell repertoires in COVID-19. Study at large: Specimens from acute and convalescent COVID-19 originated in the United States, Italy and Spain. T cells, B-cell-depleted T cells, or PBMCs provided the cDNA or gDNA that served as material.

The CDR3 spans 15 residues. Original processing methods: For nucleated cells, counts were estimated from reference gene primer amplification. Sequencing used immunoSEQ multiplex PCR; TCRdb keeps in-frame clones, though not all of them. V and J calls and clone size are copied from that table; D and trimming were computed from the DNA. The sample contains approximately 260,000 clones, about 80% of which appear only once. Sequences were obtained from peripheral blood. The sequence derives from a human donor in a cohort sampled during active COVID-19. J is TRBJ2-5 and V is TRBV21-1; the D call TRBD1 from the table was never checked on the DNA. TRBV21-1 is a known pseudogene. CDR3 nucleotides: TGTGCCAGCAGCAAAGCTGGGACAGGCAAGAAGACCCAGTACTTC. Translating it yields CASSKAGTGKKTQYF.